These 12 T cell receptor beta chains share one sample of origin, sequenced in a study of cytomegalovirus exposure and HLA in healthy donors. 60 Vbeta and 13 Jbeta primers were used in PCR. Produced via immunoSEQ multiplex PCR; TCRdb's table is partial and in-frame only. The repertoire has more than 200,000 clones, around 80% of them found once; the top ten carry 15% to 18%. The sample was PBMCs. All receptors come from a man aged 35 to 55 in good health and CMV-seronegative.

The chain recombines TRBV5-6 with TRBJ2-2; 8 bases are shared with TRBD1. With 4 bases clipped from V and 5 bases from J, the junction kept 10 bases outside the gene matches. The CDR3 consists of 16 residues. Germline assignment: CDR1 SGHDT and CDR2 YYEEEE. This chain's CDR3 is CASSADTGGLTGELFF. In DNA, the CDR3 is TGTGCCAGCAGCGCCGACACAGGGGGTCTGACCGGGGAGCTGTTTTTT.

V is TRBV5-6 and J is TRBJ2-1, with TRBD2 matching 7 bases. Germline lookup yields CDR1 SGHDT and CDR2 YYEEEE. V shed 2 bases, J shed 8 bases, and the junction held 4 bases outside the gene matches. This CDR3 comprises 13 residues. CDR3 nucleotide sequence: TGTGCCAGCAGCTTAACTAGCGACGATGAGCAGTTCTTC. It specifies CASSLTSDDEQFF.

The CDR3 nucleotides read TGTGCCACCAGCAGAGCTTATAGCAATCAGCCCCAGCATTTT. Translation gives CATSRAYSNQPQHF. The V gene is TRBV15, the J gene TRBJ1-5, with D unclear. The V end lost 1 base, the J end lost 0 bases, and 4 bases lay between the germline ends. CDR1 is LNHNV, CDR2 YYDKDF, per germline (reference sequence). The CDR3 extends over 14 amino acids.

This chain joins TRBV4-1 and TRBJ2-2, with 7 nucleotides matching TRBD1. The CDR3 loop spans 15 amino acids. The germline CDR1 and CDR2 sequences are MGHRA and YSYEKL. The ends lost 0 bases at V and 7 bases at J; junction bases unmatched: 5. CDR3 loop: CASSQDGTVRGELFF. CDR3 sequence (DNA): TGCGCCAGCAGCCAAGACGGGACAGTTCGCGGGGAGCTGTTTTTT.

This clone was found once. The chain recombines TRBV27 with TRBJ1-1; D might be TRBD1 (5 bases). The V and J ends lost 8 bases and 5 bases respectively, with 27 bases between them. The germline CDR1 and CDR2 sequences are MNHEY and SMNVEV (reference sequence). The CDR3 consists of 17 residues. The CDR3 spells CASPFENEGREGTEAFF. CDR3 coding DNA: TGTGCCAGCCCCTTTGAGAACGAGGGGCGGGAGGGGACTGAAGCTTTCTTT.

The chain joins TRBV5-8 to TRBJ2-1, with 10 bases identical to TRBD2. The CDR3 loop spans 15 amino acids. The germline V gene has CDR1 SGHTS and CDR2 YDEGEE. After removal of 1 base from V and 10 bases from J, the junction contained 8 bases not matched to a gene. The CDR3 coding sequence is TGTGCCAGCAGCTTGTACACTAGCGGGGATATAGAGCAGTTCTTC. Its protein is CASSLYTSGDIEQFF.

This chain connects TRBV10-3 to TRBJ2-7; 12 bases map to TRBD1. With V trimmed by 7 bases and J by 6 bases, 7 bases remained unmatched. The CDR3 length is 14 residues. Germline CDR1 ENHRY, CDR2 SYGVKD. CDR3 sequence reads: CAINLGQGALEQYF. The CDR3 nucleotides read TGTGCCATCAACCTGGGACAGGGGGCACTCGAGCAGTACTTC.

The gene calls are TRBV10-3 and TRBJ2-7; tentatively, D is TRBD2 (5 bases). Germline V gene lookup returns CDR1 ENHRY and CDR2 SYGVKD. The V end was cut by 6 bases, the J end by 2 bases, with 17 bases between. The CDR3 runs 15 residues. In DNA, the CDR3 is TGTGCCATCAGGGGCTCGACTACGGCGACCTACGAGCAGTACTTC. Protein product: CAIRGSTTATYEQYF.

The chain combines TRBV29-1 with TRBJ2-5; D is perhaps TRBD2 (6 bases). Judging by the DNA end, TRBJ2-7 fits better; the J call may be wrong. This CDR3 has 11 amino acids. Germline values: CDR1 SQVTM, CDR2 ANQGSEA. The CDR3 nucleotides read TGCAGCGGCATGGACGGGAGCGAGCAGTACTTC. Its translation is CSGMDGSEQYF.

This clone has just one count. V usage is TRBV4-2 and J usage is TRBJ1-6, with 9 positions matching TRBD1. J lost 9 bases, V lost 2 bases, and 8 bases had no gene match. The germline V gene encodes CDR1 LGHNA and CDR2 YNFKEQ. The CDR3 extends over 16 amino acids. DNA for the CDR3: TGTGCCAGCAGCCAACAACAGGGGGCGGATGCTTCACCCCTCCACTTT. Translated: CASSQQQGADASPLHF.

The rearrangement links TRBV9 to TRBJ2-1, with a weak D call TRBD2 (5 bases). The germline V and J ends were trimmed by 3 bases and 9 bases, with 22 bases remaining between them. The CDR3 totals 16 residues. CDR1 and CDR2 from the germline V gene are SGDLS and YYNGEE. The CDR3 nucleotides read TGTGCCAGCAGCGCCCCGGACTTTTCTCCGGAGGTTGAGCAGTTCTTC. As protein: CASSAPDFSPEVEQFF. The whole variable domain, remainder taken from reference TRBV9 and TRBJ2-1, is DSGVTQTPKHLITATGQRVTLRCSPRSGDLSVYWYQQSLDQGLQFLIQYYNGEERAKGNILERFSAQQFPDLHSELNLSSLELGDSALYFCASSAPDFSPEVEQFFGPGTRLTVL.

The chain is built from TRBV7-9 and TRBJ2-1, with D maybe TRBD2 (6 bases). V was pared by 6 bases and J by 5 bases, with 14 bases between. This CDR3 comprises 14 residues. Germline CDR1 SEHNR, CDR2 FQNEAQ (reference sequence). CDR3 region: CASSFVAVHNEQFF. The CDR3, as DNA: TGTGCCAGCAGTTTCGTAGCGGTGCACAATGAGCAGTTCTTC.